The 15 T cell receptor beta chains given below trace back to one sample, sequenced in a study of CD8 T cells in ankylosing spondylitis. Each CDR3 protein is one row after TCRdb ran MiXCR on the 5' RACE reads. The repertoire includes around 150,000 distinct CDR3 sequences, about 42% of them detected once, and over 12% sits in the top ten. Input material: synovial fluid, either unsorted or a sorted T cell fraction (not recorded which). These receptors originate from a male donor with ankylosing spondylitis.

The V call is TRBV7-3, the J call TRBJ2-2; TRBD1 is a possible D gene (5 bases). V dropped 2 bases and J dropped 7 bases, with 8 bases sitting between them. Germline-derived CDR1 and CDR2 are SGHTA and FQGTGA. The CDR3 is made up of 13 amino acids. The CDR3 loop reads CASSLPTGGELFF. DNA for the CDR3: TGTGCCAGCAGCTTACCCACAGGCGGGGAGCTGTTTTTT. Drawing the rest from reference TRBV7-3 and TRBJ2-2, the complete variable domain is GAGVSQTPSNKVTEKGKYVELRCDPISGHTALYWYRQSLGQGPEFLIYFQGTGAADDSGLPNDRFFAVRPEGSVSTLKIQRTERGDSAVYLCASSLPTGGELFFGEGSRLTVL.

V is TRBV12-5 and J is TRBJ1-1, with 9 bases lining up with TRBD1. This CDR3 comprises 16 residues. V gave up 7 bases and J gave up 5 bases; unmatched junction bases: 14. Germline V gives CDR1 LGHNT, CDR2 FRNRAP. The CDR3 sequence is CASAYRDREGWTEAFF. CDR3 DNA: TGTGCTAGTGCCTACCGGGACAGGGAAGGTTGGACTGAAGCTTTCTTT.

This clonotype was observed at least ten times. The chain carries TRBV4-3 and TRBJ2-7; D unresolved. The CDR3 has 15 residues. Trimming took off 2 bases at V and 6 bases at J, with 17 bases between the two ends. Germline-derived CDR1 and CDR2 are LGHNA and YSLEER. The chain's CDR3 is CASSQSSDQQSEQYF. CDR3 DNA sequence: TGCGCCAGCAGCCAATCCTCGGACCAGCAGTCCGAGCAGTACTTC.

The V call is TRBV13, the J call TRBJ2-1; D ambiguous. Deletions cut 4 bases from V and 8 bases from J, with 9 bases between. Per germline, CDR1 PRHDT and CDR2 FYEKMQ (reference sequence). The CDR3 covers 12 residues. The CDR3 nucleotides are TGTGCCAGCAGCTCTGGAGAGGATGAGCAGTTCTTC. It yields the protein CASSSGEDEQFF.

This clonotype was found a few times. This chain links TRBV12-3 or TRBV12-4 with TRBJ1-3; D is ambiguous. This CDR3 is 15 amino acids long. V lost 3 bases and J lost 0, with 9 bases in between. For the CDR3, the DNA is TGTGCCAGCAGTTTTGTGGGTTTCTCTGGAAACACCATATATTTT. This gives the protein CASSFVGFSGNTIYF.

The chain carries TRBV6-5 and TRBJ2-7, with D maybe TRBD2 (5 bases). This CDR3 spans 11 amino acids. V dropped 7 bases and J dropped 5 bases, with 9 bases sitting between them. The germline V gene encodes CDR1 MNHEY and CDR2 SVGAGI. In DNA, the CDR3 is TGTGCCAGCAAATCCGGGAACGAGCAGTACTTC. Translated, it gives CASKSGNEQYF.

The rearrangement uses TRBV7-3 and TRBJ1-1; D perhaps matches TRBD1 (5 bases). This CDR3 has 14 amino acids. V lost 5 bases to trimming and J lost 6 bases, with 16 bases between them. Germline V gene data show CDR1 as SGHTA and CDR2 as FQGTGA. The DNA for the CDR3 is TGTGCCAGCAGCCCAGAGATAGGGGTCGCTGAAGCTTTCTTT. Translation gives CASSPEIGVAEAFF.

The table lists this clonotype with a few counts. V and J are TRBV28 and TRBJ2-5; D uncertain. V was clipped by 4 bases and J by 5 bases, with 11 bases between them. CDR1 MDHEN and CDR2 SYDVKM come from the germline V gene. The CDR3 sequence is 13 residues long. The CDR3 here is CASSSTCSETQYF. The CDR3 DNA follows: TGTGCCAGCAGTTCCACCTGCAGTGAGACCCAGTACTTC.

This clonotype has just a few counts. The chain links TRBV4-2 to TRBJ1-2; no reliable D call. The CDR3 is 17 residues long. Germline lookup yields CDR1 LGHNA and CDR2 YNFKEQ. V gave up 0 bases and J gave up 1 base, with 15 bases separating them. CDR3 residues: CASSQDDLTRSNYGYTF. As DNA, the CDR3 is TGTGCCAGCAGCCAAGATGACTTAACAAGGAGTAACTATGGCTACACCTTC.

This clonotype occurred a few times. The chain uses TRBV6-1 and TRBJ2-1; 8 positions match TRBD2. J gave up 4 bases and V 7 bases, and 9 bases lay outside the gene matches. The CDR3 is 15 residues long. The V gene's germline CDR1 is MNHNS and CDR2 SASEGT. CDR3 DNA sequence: TGTGCCAGCACCCACACTAGCGGCCCTTACAATGAGCAGTTCTTC. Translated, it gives CASTHTSGPYNEQFF.

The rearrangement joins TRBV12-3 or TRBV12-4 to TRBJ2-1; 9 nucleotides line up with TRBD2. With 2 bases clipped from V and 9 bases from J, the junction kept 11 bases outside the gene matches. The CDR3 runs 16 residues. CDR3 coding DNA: TGTGCCAGCAGTTTAAGCCTAGCGGGGAGAAACGGTGAGCAGTTCTTC. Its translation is CASSLSLAGRNGEQFF.

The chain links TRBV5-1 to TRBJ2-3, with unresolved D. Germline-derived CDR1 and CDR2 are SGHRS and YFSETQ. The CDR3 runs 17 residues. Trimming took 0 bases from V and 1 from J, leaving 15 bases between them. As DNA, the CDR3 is TGCGCCAGCAGCTTGGACACCCTCTCACCCGGCACAGATACGCAGTATTTT. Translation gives CASSLDTLSPGTDTQYF.

CDR3 protein: CASSQGGLGTGVDGYTF. The CDR3 bases are TGCGCCAGCAGCCAAGGCGGCCTCGGGACAGGGGTCGATGGCTACACCTTC. The chain links TRBV4-3 to TRBJ1-2, with 10 bases lining up with TRBD1. The CDR3 runs 17 residues. The germline gives CDR1 LGHNA, CDR2 YSLEER. With V trimmed by 1 base and J by 6 bases, 11 bases remained unmatched.

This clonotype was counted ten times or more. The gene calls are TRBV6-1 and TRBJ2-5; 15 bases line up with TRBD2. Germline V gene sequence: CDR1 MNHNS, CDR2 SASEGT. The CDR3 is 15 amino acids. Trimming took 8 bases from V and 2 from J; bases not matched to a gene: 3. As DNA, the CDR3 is TGTGCCAGCGGGACTAGCGGGGGGCTTCAAGAGACCCAGTACTTC. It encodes CASGTSGGLQETQYF.

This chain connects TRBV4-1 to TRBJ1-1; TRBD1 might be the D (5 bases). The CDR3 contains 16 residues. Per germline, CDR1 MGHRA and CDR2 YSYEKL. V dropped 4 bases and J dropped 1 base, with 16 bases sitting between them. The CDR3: CASSPMGGTGNTEAFF. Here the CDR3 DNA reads TGCGCCAGCAGCCCAATGGGGGGGACGGGGAACACTGAAGCTTTCTTT.